This T cell receptor beta chain derives from a study of persistence of HIV-infected CD4 T cells. Study-wide points: Compared with CD3/CD28-stimulated cells, CMV- and Gag-responding cells showed lower TCRbeta richness.

An overlapping HIV-1 Gag peptide pool stimulated these cells at 1 ug/peptide/mL. Sorted nonresponding memory CD4+ T cells were CD40L-negative, CD69-negative, CD45RO-high. Sequencing used immunoSEQ version 4 in survey mode. TCRdb keeps only in-frame clones here, not all; method: immunoSEQ multiplex PCR. This table holds 30,000 to 45,000 clones, roughly four fifths found once. Comments on this clone: As yet, its antigen is unknown.

V lost 3 bases, J lost 9 bases, and 9 bases stayed unmatched. Germline V gives CDR1 DFQATT, CDR2 SNEGSKA (reference sequence). The CDR3 length is 15 residues. This TCR was sampled from an adult with HIV. The donor label of this sample is uncertain. The material sequenced was cultured CD4+ T cells from PBMCs, taken from a patient who received antiretroviral therapy. V gene TRBV20-1 combines with J gene TRBJ2-1; TRBD2 matches at 12 bases. The CDR3 loop is CSASLASGGAAEQFF. The CDR3 DNA sequence: TGCAGTGCTAGTTTGGCTAGCGGGGGGGCCGCTGAGCAGTTCTTC.